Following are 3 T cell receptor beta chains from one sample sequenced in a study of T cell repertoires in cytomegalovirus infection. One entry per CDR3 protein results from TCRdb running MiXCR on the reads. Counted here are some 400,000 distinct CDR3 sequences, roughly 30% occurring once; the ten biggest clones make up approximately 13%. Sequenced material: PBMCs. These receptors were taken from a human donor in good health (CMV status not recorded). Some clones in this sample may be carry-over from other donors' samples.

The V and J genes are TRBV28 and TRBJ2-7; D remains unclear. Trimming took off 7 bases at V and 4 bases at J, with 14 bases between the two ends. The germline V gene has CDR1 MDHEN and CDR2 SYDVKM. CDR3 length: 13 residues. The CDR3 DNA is TGTGCCAGCACCTCTGGTCCTGGGTACGAGCAGTACTTC. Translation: CASTSGPGYEQYF.

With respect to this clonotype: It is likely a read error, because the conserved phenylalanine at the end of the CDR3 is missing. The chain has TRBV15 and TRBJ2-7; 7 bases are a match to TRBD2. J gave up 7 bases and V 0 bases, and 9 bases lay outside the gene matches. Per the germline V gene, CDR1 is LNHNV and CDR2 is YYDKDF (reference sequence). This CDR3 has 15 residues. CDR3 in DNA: TGTGCCACCAGCAGAGATCGGGGGGTAGCGTGGGAGCAGTACTTA. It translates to CATSRDRGVAWEQYL.

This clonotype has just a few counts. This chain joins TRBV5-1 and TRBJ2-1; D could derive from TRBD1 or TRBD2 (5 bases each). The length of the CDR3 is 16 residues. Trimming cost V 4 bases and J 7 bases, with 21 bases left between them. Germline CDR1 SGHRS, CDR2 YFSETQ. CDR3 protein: CASSGAGTPGGNEQFF. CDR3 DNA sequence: TGCGCCAGCAGCGGGGCCGGGACCCCCGGTGGAAATGAGCAGTTCTTC.